This T cell receptor beta chain was observed in a study of Ad26.COV2.S vaccination and SARS-CoV-2 variants. Overall study context: Participants got Ad26.COV2.S intramuscularly, once or twice 56 days apart. General study results and limits: Vaccine recipients had higher spike-specific TCR breadth than placebo recipients. Substantial post-vaccination breadth of spike-specific CD8+ and CD4+ T cell responses was reported.

J lost 0 bases, V lost 3 bases, and 11 bases had no gene match. The CDR3 runs to 17 residues. Per the germline V gene, CDR1 is SGHTA and CDR2 is FQGNSA. This clone was counted a single time. Its antigen remains unidentified. This sample's treatment: around 19 received Ad26.COV2.S at low or high dose, single or two shots; several received placebo; per-sample allocation not given. Each sample was drawn 63 days after the first injection (of vaccine or placebo). An adult aged 18-55 years in Boston served as the donor. Some clones are missing from TCRdb's copy, which holds only in-frame ones; the method was immunoSEQ multiplex PCR. Of 300,000 to 400,000 clones listed, around 84% were seen once; the top ten hold less than 2%.

The rearrangement links TRBV7-2 to TRBJ2-7; 7 bases line up with TRBD1. The specimen was peripheral blood, collected in a trial of Ad26.COV2.S vaccine versus placebo. The clonotype originates from a person between 18 and 65 years old who received the Ad26.COV2.S COVID-19 vaccine or a placebo. CDR3 in DNA: TGTGCCAGCAGCTTTTTCGGGCCGGGGACAGTCTCCTACGAGCAGTACTTC. Encoded protein: CASSFFGPGTVSYEQYF.